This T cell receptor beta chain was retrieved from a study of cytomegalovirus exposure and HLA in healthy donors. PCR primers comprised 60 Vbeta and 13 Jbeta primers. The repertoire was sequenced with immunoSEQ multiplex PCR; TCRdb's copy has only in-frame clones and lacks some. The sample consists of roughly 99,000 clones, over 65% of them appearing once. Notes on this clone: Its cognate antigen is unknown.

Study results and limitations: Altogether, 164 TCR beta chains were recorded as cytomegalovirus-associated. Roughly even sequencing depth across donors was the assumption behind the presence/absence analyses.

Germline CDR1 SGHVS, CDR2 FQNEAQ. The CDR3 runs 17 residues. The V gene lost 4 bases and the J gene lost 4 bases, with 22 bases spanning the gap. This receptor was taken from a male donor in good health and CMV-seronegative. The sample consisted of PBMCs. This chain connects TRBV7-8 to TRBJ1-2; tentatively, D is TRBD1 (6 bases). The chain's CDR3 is CASSSPAPGAGVYGYTF. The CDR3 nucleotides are TGTGCCAGCAGCTCCCCGGCACCCGGGGCAGGGGTCTATGGCTACACCTTC.